This entry describes one TCR beta chain. The data belong to a study of technical replicates of blood from a handful of donors. This CDR3 comprises 15 residues. The germline V gene has CDR1 WNHNN and CDR2 SYGVQD (reference sequence). Trimming shortened V by 2 bases and J by 0 bases, and 9 bases separated the two germline ends. Generated by immunoSEQ multiplex PCR, the TCRdb table keeps only in-frame clones and is missing some. The sample carries 75,000 to 95,000 clones, 95% recorded once. The sequence derives from a human donor in good health. The chain joins TRBV10-1 to TRBJ2-3; D is perhaps TRBD2 (5 bases). The sequencing sample was made of T cells isolated from PBMCs. The CDR3 coding sequence is TGCGCCAGCAGTGAGGAGCGGCCTAGCACAGATACGCAGTATTTT. It yields the protein CASSEERPSTDTQYF.